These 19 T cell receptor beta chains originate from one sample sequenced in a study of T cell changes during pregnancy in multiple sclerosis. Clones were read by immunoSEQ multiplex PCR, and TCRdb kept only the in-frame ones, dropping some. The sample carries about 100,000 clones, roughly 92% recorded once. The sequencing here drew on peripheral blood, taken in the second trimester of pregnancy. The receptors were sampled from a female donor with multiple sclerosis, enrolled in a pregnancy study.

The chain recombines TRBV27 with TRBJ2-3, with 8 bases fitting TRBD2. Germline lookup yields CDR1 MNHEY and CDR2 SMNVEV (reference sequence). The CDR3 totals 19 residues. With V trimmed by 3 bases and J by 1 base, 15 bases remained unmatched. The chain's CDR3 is CASSFSRFATSVRTDTQYF. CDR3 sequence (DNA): TGTGCCAGCAGTTTCAGTCGCTTCGCGACTAGCGTACGCACAGATACGCAGTATTTT.

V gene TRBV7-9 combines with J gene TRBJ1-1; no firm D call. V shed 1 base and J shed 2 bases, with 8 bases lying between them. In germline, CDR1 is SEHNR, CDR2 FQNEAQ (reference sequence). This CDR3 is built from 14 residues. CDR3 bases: TGTGCCAGCAGCTTAGGAGAGAGAAACACTGAAGCTTTCTTT. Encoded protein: CASSLGERNTEAFF. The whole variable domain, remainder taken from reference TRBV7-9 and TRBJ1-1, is DTGVSQNPRHKITKRGQNVTFRCDPISEHNRLYWYRQTLGQGPEFLTYFQNEAQLEKSRLLSDRFSAERPKGSFSTLEIQRTEQGDSAMYLCASSLGERNTEAFFGQGTRLTVV.

CDR3 sequence reads: CASSLSTDSFYTF. The CDR3 DNA sequence: TGCGCCAGCAGCCTTTCCACCGACAGCTTCTACACCTTC. The rearrangement joins TRBV5-1 to TRBJ1-2; D is perhaps TRBD1 (5 bases). The CDR3 contains 13 residues. CDR1 is SGHRS, CDR2 YFSETQ, per germline. The V and J ends lost 4 bases and 10 bases respectively, with 17 bases between them. Combining the CDR3 with reference TRBV5-1 and TRBJ1-2 gives the whole variable domain KAGVTQTPRYLIKTRGQQVTLSCSPISGHRSVSWYQQTPGQGLQFLFEYFSETQRNKGNFPGRFSGRQFSNSRSEMNVSTLELGDSALYLCASSLSTDSFYTFGSGTRLTVV.

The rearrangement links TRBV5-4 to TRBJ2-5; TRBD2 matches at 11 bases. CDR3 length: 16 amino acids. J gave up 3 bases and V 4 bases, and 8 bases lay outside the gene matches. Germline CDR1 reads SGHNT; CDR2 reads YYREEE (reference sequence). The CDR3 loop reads CASSRLNSGREETQYF. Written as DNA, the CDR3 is TGTGCCAGCAGCCGATTAAATAGCGGGAGGGAAGAGACCCAGTACTTC.

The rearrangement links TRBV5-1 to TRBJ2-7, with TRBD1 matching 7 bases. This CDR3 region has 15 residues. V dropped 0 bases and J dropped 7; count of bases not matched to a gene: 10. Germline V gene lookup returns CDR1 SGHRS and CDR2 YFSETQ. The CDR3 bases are TGCGCCAGCAGCTTGGCTGCAGGGGGAAGTCGGGAGCAGTACTTC. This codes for CASSLAAGGSREQYF. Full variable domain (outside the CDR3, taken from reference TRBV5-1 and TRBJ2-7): KAGVTQTPRYLIKTRGQQVTLSCSPISGHRSVSWYQQTPGQGLQFLFEYFSETQRNKGNFPGRFSGRQFSNSRSEMNVSTLELGDSALYLCASSLAAGGSREQYFGPGTRLTVT.

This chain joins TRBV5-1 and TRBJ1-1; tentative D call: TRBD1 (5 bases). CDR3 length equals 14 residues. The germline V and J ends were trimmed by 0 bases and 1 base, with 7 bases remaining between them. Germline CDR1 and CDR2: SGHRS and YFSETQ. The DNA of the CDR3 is TGCGCCAGCAGCTTGGAAGGGGAGAACACTGAAGCTTTCTTT. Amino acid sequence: CASSLEGENTEAFF.

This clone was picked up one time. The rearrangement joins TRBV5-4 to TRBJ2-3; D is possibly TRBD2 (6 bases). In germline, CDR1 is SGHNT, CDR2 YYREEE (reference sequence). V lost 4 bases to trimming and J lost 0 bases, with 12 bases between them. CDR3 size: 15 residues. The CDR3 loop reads CASSVMAGSTDTQYF. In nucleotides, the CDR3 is TGTGCCAGCAGCGTCATGGCGGGGAGCACAGATACGCAGTATTTT.

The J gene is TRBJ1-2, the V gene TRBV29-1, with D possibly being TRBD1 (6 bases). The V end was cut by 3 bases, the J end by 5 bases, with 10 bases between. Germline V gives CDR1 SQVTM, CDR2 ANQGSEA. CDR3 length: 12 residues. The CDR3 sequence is CSVDRGIYGYTF. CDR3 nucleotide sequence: TGCAGCGTTGACAGGGGAATATATGGCTACACCTTC.

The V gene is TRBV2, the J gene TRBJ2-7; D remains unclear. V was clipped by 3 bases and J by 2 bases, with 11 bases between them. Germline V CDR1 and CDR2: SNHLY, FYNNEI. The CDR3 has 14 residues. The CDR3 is CASSDWASPYEQYF. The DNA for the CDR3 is TGTGCCAGCAGTGACTGGGCCTCCCCCTACGAGCAGTACTTC.

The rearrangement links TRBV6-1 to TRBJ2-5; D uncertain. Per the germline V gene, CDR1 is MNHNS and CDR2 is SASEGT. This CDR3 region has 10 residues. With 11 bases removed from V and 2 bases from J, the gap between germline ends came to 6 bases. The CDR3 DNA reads TGTGCCTGTCTTCAAGAGACCCAGTACTTC. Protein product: CACLQETQYF.

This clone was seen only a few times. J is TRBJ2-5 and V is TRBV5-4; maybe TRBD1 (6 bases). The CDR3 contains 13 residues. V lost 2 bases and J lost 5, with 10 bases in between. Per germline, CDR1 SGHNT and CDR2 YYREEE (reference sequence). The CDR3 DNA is TGTGCCAGCAGCTTTAGGGGGAGCGAGACCCAGTACTTC. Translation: CASSFRGSETQYF.

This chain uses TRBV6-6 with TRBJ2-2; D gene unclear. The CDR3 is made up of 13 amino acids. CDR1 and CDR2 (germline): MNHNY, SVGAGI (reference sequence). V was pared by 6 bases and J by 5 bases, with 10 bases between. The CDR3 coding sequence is TGTGCCAGCAGGGAAGGAGTTACCGGGGAGCTGTTTTTT. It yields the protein CASREGVTGELFF.

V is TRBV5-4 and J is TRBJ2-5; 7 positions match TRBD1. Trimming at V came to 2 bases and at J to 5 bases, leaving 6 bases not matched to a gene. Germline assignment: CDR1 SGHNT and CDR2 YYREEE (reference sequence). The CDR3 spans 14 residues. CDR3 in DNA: TGTGCCAGCAGCTTCTGGACAGGTGGGGAGACCCAGTACTTC. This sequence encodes CASSFWTGGETQYF. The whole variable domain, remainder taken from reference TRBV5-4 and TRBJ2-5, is ETGVTQSPTHLIKTRGQQVTLRCSSQSGHNTVSWYQQALGQGPQFIFQYYREEENGRGNFPPRFSGLQFPNYSSELNVNALELDDSALYLCASSFWTGGETQYFGPGTRLLVL.

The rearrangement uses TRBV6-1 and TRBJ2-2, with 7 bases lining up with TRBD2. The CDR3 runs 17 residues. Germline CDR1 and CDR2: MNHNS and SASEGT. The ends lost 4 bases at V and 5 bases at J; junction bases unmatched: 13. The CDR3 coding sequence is TGTGCCAGCAGTGCCGGGAGGCTAGCGGCTTTAACCGGGGAGCTGTTTTTT. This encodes CASSAGRLAALTGELFF.

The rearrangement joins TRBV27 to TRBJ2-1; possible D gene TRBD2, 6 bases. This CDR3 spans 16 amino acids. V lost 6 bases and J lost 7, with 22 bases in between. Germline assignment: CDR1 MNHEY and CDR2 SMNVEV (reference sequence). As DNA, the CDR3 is TGTGCCAGCAGCACCACGAGGCGCGGGATTCTTAATGAGCAGTTCTTC. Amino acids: CASSTTRRGILNEQFF.

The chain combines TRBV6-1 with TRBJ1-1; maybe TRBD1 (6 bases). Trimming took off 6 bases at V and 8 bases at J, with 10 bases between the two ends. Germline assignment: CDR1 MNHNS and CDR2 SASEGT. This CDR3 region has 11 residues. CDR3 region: CASRRTAEAFF. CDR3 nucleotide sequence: TGTGCCAGCAGGAGGACAGCCGAAGCTTTCTTT.

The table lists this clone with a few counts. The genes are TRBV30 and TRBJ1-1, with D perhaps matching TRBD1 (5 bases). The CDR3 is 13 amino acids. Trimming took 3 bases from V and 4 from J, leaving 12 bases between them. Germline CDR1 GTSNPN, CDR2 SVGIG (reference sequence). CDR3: CAWRPGSSTEAFF. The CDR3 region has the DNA TGTGCCTGGAGACCAGGGTCGAGCACTGAAGCTTTCTTT.

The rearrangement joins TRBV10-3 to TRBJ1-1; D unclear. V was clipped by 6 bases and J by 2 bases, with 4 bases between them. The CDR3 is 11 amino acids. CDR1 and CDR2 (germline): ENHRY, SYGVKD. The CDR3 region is CAIRANTEAFF. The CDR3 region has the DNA TGTGCCATCAGAGCTAACACTGAAGCTTTCTTT.

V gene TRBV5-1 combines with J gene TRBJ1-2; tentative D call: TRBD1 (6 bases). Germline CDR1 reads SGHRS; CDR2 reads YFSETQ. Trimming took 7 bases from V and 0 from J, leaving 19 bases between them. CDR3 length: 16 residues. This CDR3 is CASGAGTFAANYGYTF. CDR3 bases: TGCGCCAGCGGGGCCGGGACATTCGCTGCTAACTATGGCTACACCTTC. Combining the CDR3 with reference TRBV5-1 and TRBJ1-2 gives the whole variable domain KAGVTQTPRYLIKTRGQQVTLSCSPISGHRSVSWYQQTPGQGLQFLFEYFSETQRNKGNFPGRFSGRQFSNSRSEMNVSTLELGDSALYLCASGAGTFAANYGYTFGSGTRLTVV.